This T cell receptor beta chain came from a study of cytotoxic CD8 clonotypes in ibrutinib-treated CLL. Study background: After median approximately 6 years, around 15 stayed in remission, about 12 progressed; responses around 25 partial, 2 complete.

General study results and limits: Patients showed higher baseline clonality than age-matched healthy donors, and it tracked circulating CD8+ T-cell counts. Public clonotypes were uncommon and contracted or stayed stable on treatment.

Method: immunoSEQ multiplex PCR; TCRdb's copy keeps in-frame clones and lacks some. The table lists about 200,000 clones, 70% of them singletons, with 5.5% to 6% in the top ten. Genomic DNA (approximately 2.1 micrograms) was obtained from cryopreserved PBMCs for construction of TCR beta libraries. This clone was observed at least ten times. Antigen: not known. Germline lookup yields CDR1 MNHNS and CDR2 SASEGT. This CDR3 comprises 15 residues. Unmatched junction bases numbered 7, after V lost 5 bases and J lost 3 bases. The receptor was isolated from a human donor with chronic lymphocytic leukemia. The chain links TRBV6-1 to TRBJ1-5, with 7 bases that match TRBD1. The specimen was PBMCs, collected after 12 months of ibrutinib treatment. The CDR3 is CASSRTGWNNQPQHF. The CDR3 DNA reads as TGTGCCAGCAGTAGGACAGGTTGGAACAATCAGCCCCAGCATTTT.